This TCR beta chain was sequenced in a study of tumor and adjacent non-tumor tissue in lung cancer. RNA was extracted from bulk tissue without any cell sorting. A modified ARM-PCR protocol with three rounds of nested PCR amplified TCRbeta. TCRdb re-derived calls from the multiplex PCR reads in MiXCR, one entry per CDR3 protein. The sample holds fewer than 120,000 distinct CDR3 sequences, around 82% seen once. Germline assignment: CDR1 SGHAT and CDR2 FQNNGV. The length of the CDR3 is 16 residues. Remarks on this clonotype: The junction departs from the called germline gene at one end, perhaps through a read error.

The receptor was derived from a man between 65 and 85 years old with non-small cell lung cancer. Sequencing was done on a sample of lung tumor tissue. The J gene is TRBJ1-1, the V gene TRBV11-2, with no clear D. CDR3 in amino acids: CASNLAEIGMNTEAFF. CDR3 coding DNA: TGTGCCAGCAACTTAGCGGAGATCGGTATGAACACTGAAGCTTTCTTT.